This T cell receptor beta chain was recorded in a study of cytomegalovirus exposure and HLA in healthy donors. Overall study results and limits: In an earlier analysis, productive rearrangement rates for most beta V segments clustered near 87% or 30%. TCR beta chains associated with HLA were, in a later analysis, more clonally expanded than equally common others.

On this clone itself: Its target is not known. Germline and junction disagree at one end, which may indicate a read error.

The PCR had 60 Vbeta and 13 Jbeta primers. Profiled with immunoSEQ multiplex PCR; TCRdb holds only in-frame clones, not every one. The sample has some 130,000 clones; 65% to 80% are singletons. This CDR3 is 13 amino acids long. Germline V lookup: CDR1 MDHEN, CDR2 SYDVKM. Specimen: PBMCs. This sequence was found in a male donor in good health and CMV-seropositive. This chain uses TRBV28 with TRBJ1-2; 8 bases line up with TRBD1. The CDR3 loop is CASSLSPLDRGSF. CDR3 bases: TGTGCCAGCAGTTTATCCCCGCTCGACAGGGGATCCTTC.